This T cell receptor (beta chain) was sequenced for a study of shared clonotypes between healthy human individuals. Study information: The study drew on two women and three men aged 18 to 49 as donors.

The study, taken as a whole, reports: Sharing across a handful of donors was seen in 4% to 6.5% of naive CD4 clonotypes.

Every one of the donors was a Caucasian adult that lived in Nashville, Tennessee. In this sample, this clone turned up once. Antigen unknown. Sequencing was performed with immunoSEQ multiplex PCR; in TCRdb, only in-frame clones are kept and a portion is missing. The sample has fewer than 1.6 million clones, approximately 98.5% seen once. This clonotype originated in a man aged 25 to 40 in good health. Sequencing used naive CD4+ T cells sorted from blood. Stated subset: CD45RA+ positively selected.

CDR3 residues: CASSAMREQYF. CDR3 nucleotide sequence: TGTGCCAGCAGCGCGATGCGCGAGCAGTACTTC. The V gene is TRBV7-2, the J gene TRBJ2-7; D is unresolved. Trimming pared 5 bases from V and 6 bases from J, leaving 8 bases between. Germline V gives CDR1 SGHTA, CDR2 FQGNSA. The CDR3 totals 11 residues.